This TCR beta chain was profiled in a study of shared clonotypes between healthy human individuals. The wider study: Each donor had three CD4 naive, three CD4 memory, two CD8 naive and one CD8 memory plate.

The CDR3 runs to 14 residues. The germline CDR1 and CDR2 sequences are MGHRA and YSYEKL. V dropped 0 bases and J dropped 13 bases, with 16 bases sitting between them. Study-wide findings and caveats: The study found roughly 5.3% of naive CD4 clonotypes shared across several donors.

The repertoire was sequenced with immunoSEQ multiplex PCR; TCRdb's copy has only in-frame clones and lacks some. The sample holds about 2,200,000 clones, 93% seen once. CD8 cells classed as naive were CD45RO-negative and positively selected for CCR7, excluding terminally differentiated effector memory CD45RA+ cells. Concerning this clone itself: As yet, its antigen is unknown.

The TCR comes from a man between 18 and 29 years old in good health. Some clones in this sample may be carry-over from other donors' samples. This chain uses TRBV4-1 with TRBJ2-1; weak D call: TRBD2 (5 bases). Sample: naive CD8+ T cells from PBMCs. DNA for the CDR3: TGCGCCAGCAGCCAAGAGGTCCGGGAAAGATCCCAGTTCTTC. Its protein is CASSQEVRERSQFF.